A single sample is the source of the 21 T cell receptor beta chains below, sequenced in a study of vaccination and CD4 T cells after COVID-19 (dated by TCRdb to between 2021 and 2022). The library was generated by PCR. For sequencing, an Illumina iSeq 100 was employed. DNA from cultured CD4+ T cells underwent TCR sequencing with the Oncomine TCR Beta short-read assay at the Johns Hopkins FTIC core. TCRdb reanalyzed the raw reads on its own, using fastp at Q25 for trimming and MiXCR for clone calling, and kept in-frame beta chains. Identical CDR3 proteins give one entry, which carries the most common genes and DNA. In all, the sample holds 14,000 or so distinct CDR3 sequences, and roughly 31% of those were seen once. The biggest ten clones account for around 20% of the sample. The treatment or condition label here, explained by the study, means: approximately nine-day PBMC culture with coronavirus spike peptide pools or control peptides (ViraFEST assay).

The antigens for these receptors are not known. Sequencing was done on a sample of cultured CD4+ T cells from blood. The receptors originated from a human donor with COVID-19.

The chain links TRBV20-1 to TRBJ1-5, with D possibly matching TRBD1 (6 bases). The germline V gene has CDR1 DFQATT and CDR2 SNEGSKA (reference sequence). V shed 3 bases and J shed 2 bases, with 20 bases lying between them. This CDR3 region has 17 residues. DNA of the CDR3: TGCAGTGCTAGCGAGGGCAGGGGAGTTTATGGCAATCAGCCCCAGCATTTT. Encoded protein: CSASEGRGVYGNQPQHF.

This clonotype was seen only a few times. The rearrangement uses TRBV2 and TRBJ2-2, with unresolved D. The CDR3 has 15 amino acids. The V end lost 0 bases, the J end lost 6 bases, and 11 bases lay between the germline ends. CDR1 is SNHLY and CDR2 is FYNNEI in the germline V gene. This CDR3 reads CASSEAAVAAGELFF. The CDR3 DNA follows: TGTGCCAGCAGTGAAGCGGCGGTGGCGGCCGGGGAGCTGTTTTTT.

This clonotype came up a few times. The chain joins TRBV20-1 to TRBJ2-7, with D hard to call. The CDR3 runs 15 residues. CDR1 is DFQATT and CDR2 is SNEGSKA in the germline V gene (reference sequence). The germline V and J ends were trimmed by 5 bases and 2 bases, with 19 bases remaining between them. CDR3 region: CSASARQDGTYEQYF. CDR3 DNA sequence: TGCAGTGCTTCAGCACGGCAAGACGGAACCTACGAGCAGTACTTC.

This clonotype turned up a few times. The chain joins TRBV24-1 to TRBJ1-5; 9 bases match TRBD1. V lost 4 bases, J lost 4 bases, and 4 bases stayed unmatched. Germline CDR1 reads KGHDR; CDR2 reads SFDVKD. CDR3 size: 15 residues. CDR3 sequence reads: CATSDPGTGNQPQHF. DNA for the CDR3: TGTGCCACCAGTGACCCCGGGACAGGGAATCAGCCCCAGCATTTT.

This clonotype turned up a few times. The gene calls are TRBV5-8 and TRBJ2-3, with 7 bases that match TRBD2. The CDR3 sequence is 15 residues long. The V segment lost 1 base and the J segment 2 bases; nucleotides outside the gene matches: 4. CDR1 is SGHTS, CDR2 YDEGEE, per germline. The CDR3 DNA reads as TGTGCCAGCAGCTTGTACGGGGGGAACACAGATACGCAGTATTTT. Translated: CASSLYGGNTDTQYF.

The CDR3 DNA follows: TGTGCCAGCGCGGGGGGGGGCCGTAACAATGAGCAGTTCTTC. This translates into CASAGGGRNNEQFF. This sequence joins TRBV7-3 and TRBJ2-1, with 9 positions matching TRBD2. The CDR3 totals 14 residues. Germline CDR1 reads SGHTA; CDR2 reads FQGTGA. V dropped 8 bases and J dropped 5; count of bases not matched to a gene: 7.

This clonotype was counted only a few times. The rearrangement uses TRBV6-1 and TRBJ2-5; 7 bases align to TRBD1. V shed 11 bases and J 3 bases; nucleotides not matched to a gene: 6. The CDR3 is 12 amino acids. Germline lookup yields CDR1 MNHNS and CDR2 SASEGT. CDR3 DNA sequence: TGTGCCTCTTCCGGGACAGAAGAGACCCAGTACTTC. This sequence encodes CASSGTEETQYF.

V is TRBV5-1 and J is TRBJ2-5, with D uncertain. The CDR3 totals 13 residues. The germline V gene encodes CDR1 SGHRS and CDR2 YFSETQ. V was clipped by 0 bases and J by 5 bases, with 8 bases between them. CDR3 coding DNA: TGCGCCAGCAGCTTGGCCTCGGCCGAGACCCAGTACTTC. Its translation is CASSLASAETQYF.

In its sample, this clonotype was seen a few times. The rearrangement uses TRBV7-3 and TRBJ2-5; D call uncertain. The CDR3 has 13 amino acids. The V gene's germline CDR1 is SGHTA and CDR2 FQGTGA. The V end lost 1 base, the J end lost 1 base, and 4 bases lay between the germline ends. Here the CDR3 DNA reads TGTGCCAGCAGCTTAAAAGGCCAAGAGACCCAGTACTTC. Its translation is CASSLKGQETQYF.

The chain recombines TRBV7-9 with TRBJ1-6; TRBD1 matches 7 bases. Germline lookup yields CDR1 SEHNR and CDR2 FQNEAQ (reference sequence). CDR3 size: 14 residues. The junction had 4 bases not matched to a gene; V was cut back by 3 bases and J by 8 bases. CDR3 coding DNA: TGTGCCAGCAGCTTCCGAACAGGGGATTCACCCCTCCACTTT. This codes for CASSFRTGDSPLHF.

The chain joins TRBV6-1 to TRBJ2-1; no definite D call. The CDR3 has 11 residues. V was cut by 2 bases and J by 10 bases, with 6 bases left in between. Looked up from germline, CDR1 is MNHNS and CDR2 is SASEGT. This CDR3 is CASSENPEQFF. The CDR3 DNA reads TGTGCCAGCAGTGAAAATCCGGAGCAGTTCTTC.

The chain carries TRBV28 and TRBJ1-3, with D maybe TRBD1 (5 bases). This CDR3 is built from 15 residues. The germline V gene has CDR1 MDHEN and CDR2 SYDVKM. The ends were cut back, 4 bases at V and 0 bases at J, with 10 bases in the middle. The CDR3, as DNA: TGTGCCAGCAGTTCGACAGTGATCTCTGGAAACACCATATATTTT. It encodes CASSSTVISGNTIYF.

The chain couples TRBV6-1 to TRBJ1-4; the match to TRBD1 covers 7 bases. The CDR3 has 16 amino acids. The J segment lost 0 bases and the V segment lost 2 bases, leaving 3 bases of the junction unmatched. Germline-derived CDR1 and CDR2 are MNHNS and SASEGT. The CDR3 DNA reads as TGTGCCAGCAGTGAAAGGCAGGGGGCAACTAATGAAAAACTGTTTTTT. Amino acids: CASSERQGATNEKLFF.

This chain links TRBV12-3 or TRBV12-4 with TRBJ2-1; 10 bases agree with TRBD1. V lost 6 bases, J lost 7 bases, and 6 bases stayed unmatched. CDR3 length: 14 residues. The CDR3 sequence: CASRGTGEINEQFF. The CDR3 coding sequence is TGTGCCAGCAGAGGGACAGGGGAAATAAATGAGCAGTTCTTC.

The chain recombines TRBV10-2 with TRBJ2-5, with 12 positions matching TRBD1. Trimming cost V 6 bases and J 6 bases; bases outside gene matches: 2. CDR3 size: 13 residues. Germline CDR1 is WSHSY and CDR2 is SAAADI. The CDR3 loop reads CASRGQGAKTQYF. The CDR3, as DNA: TGCGCCAGCAGGGGACAGGGGGCGAAGACCCAGTACTTC.

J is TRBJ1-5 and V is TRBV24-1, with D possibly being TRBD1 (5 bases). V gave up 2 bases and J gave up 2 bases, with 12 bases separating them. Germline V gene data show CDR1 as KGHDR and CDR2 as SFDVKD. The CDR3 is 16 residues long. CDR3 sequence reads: CATSDSGTLGNQPQHF. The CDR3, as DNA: TGTGCCACCAGTGATTCCGGGACGTTGGGCAATCAGCCCCAGCATTTT.

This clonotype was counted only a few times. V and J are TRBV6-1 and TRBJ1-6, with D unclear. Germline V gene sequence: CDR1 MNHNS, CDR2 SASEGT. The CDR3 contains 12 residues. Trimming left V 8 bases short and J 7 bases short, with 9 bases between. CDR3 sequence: CASRVGNSPLHF. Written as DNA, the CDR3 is TGTGCCAGCCGGGTGGGGAATTCACCCCTCCACTTT.

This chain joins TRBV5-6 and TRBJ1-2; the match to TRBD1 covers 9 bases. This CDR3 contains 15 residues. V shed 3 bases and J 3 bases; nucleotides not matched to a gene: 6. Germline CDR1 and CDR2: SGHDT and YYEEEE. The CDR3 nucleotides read TGTGCCAGCAGCTCCACAGGGGGCGCTGACTATGGCTACACCTTC. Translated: CASSSTGGADYGYTF.

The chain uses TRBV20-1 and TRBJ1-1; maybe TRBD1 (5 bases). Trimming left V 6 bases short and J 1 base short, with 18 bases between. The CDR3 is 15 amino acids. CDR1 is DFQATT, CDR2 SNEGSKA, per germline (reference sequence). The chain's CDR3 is CSAPRPGRTNTEAFF. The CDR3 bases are TGCAGTGCCCCCCGGCCGGGACGGACGAACACTGAAGCTTTCTTT.

CDR3 DNA sequence: TGTGCCAGCAGTACCACCCCGGGACTAGCGAGGGATACGCAGTATTTT. Its translation: CASSTTPGLARDTQYF. The rearrangement joins TRBV6-1 to TRBJ2-3; 10 bases line up with TRBD2. This CDR3 has 16 residues. CDR1 and CDR2 from the germline V gene are MNHNS and SASEGT. V dropped 5 bases and J dropped 6; count of bases not matched to a gene: 11.

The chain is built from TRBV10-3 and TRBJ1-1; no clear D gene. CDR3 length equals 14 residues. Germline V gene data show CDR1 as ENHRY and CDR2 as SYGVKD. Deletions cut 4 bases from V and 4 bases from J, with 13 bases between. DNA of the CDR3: TGTGCCATCAGTGCCCAGGAAAGAGGCACTGAAGCTTTCTTT. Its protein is CAISAQERGTEAFF.